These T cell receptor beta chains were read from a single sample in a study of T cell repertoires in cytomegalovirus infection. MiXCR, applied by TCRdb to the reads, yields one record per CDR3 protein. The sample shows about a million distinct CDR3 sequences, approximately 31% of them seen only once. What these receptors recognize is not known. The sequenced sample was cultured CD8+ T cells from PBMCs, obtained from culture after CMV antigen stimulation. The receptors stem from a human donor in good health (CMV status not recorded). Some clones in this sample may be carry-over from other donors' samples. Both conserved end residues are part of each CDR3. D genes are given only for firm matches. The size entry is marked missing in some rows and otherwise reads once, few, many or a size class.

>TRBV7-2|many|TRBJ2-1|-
CASSLIPDRNEQFF
TGTGCCAGCAGCTTAATCCCAGACAGGAATGAGCAGTTCTTC
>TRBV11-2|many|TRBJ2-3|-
CASSPLGSTDTQYF
TGTGCCAGCAGCCCGCTGGGTAGCACAGATACGCAGTATTTT
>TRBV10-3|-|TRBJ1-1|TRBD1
CAISATGGTEAFF
TGTGCCATCAGTGCAACAGGGGGCACTGAAGCTTTCTTT
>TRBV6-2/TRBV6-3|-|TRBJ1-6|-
CASREANSPLHF
TGTGCCAGCAGGGAAGCGAATTCACCCCTCCACTTT
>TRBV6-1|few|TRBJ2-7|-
CASSPPGIYEQYF
TGTGCCAGCAGTCCTCCCGGCATCTACGAGCAGTACTTC
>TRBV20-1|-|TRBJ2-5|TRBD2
CSARGLAGGLQETQYF
TGCAGTGCTAGAGGTCTGGCGGGGGGACTCCAAGAGACCCAGTACTTC
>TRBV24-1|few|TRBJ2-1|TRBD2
CATSEERGVYNEQFF
TGTGCCACCAGTGAGGAGCGGGGGGTTTACAATGAGCAGTTCTTC
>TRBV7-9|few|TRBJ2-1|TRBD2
CASSIPGLAANEQFF
TGTGCCAGCAGCATACCGGGACTAGCAGCGAATGAGCAGTTCTTC
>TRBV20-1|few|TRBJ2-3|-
CSASLRGPTDTQYF
TGCAGTGCCTCTCTTAGAGGCCCCACAGATACGCAGTATTTT
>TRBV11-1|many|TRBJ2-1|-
CASSLRYNEQFF
TGTGCCAGCAGCTTACGTTACAATGAGCAGTTCTTC
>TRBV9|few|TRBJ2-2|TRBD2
CASRGTSGGNTGELFF
TGTGCCAGCAGAGGGACTAGCGGGGGGAACACCGGGGAGCTGTTTTTT
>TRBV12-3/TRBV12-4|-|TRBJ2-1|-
CASSLRTDTEQFF
TGTGCCAGCAGTTTAAGGACGGACACTGAGCAGTTCTTC